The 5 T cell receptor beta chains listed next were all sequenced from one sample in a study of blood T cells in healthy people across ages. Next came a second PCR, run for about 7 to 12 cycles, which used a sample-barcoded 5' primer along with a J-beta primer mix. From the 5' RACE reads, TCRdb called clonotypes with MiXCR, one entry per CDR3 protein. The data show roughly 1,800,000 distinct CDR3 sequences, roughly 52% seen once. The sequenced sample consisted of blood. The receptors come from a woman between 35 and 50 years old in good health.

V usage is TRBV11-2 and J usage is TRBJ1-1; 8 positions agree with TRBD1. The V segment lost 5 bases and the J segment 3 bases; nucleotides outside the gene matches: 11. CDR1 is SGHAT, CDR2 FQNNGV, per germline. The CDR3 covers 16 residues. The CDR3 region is CASSARQGWTHTEAFF. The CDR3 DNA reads TGTGCCAGCAGCGCCCGACAGGGGTGGACTCACACTGAAGCTTTCTTT.

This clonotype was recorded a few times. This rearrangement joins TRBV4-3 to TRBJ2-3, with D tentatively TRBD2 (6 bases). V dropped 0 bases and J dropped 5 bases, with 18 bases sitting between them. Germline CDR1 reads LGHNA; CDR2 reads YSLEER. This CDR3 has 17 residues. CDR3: CASSQELTSSYIDTQYF. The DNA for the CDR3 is TGCGCCAGCAGCCAAGAATTAACTAGCTCTTATATAGATACGCAGTATTTT.

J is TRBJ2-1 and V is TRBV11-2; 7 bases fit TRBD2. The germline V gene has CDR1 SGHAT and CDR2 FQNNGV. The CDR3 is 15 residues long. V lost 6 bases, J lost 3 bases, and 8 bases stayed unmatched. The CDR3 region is CASSRGDSYYNEQFF. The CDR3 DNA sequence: TGTGCCAGCAGTCGGGGGGATTCGTACTACAATGAGCAGTTCTTC.

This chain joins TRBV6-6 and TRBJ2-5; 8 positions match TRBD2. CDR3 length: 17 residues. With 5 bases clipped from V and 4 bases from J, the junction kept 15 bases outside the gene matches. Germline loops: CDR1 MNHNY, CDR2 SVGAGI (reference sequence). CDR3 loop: CASSLPAGGLITETQYF. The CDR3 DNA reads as TGTGCCAGCAGTCTCCCTGCGGGGGGCCTCATTACAGAGACCCAGTACTTC.

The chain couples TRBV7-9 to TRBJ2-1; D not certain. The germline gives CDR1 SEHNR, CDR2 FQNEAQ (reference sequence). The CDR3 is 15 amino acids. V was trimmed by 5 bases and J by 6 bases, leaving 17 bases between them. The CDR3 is CASSPSFSPGNEQFF. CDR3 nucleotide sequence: TGTGCCAGCAGCCCGTCTTTTTCGCCCGGCAATGAGCAGTTCTTC.